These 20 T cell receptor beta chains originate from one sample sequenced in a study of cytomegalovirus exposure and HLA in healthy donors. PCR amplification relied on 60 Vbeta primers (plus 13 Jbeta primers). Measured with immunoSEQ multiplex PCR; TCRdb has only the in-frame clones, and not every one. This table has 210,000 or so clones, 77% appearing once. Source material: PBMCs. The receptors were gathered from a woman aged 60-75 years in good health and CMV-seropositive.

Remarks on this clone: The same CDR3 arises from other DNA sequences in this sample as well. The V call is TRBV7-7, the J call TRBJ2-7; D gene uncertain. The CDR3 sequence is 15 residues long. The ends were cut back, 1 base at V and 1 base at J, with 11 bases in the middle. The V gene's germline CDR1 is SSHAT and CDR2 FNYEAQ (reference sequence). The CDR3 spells CASSLGADNSYEQYF. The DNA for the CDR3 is TGTGCCAGCAGCTTAGGGGCCGACAATTCCTACGAGCAGTACTTC.

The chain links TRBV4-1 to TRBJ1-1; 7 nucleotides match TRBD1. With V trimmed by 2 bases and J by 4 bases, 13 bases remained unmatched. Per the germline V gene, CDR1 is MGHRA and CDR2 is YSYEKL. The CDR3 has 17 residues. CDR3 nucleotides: TGCGCCAGCAGCCAACCCCTCTTTCGACAGGGTCCCACTGAAGCTTTCTTT. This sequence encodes CASSQPLFRQGPTEAFF.

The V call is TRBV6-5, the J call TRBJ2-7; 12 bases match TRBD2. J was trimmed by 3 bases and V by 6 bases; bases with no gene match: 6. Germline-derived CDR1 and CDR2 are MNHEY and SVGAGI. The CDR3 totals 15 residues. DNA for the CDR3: TGTGCCAGCAGCGGACTAGCGGGATCACTCTACGAGCAGTACTTC. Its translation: CASSGLAGSLYEQYF.

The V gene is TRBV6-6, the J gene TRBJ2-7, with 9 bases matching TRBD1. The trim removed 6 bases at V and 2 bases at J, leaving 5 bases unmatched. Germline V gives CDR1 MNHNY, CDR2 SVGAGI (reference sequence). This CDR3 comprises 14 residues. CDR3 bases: TGTGCCAGCAGCCTAACAGGGGGCACCTACGAGCAGTACTTC. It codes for CASSLTGGTYEQYF.

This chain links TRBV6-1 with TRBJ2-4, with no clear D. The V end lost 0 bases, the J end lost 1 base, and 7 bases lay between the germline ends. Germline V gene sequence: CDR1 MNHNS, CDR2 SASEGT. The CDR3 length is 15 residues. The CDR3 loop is CASSEAPGAKNIQYF. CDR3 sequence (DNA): TGTGCCAGCAGTGAAGCCCCGGGTGCCAAAAACATTCAGTACTTC.

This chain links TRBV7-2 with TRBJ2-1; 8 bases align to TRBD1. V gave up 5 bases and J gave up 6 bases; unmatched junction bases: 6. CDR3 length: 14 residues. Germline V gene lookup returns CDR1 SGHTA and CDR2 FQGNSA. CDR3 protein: CASSPDRGGNEQFF. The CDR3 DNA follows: TGTGCCAGCAGCCCAGACAGGGGAGGCAATGAGCAGTTCTTC.

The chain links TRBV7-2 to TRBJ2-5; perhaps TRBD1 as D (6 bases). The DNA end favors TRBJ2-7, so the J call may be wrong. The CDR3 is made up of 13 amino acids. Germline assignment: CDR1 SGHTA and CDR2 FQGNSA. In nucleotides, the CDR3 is TGTGCCAGCAGCTTAGGCCGAGGGGGCGAGCAGTACTTC. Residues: CASSLGRGGEQYF.

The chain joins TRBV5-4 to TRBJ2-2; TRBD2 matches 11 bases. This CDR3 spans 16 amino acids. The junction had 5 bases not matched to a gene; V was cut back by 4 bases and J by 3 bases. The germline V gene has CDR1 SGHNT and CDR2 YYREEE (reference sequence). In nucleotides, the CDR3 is TGTGCCAGCAGCACTCTAGCGGGAGGTGACACCGGGGAGCTGTTTTTT. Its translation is CASSTLAGGDTGELFF.

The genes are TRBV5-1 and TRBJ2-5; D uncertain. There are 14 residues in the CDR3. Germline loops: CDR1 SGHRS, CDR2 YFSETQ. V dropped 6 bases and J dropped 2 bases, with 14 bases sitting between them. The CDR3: CASNEVMTQETQYF. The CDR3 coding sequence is TGCGCCAGCAATGAGGTAATGACGCAAGAGACCCAGTACTTC. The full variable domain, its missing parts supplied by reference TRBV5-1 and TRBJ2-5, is KAGVTQTPRYLIKTRGQQVTLSCSPISGHRSVSWYQQTPGQGLQFLFEYFSETQRNKGNFPGRFSGRQFSNSRSEMNVSTLELGDSALYLCASNEVMTQETQYFGPGTRLLVL.

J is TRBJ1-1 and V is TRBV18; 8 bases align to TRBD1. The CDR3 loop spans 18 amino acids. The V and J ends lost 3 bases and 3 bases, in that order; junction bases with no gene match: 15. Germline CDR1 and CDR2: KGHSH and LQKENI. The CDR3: CASSPTGTGPPIDTEAFF. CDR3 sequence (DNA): TGTGCCAGCTCACCGACCGGGACAGGCCCCCCGATCGACACTGAAGCTTTCTTT.

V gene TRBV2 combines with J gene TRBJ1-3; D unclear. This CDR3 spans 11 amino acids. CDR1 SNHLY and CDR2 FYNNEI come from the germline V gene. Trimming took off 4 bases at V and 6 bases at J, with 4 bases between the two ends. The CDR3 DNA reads TGTGCCAGCAGTGGCGAAAACACCATATATTTT. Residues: CASSGENTIYF.

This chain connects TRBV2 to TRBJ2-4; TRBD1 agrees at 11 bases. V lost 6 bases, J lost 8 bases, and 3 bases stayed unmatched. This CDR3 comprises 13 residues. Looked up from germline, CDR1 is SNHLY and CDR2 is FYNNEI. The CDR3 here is CASRGDRGYIQYF. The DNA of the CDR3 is TGTGCCAGCAGAGGGGACAGGGGGTACATTCAGTACTTC.

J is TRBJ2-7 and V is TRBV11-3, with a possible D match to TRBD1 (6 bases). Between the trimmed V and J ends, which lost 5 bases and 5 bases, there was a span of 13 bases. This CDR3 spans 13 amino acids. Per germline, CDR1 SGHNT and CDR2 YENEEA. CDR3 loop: CASSLQGSDEQYF. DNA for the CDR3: TGTGCCAGCAGCCTACAGGGATCGGACGAGCAGTACTTC.

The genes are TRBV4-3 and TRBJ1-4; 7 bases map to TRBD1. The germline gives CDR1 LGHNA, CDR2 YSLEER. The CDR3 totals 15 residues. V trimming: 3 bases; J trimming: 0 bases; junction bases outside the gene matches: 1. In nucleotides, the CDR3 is TGCGCCAGCAGCCAGCAGGGGGCAACTAATGAAAAACTGTTTTTT. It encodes CASSQQGATNEKLFF.

The CDR3 DNA is TGTGCCAGCAGCGGTGGGGACACCCACTACGAGCAGTACTTC. Its translation is CASSGGDTHYEQYF. The genes are TRBV9 and TRBJ2-7; weak D call: TRBD1 (6 bases). The CDR3 spans 14 residues. Trimming removed 3 bases at V and 3 bases at J, with 13 bases between. The germline gives CDR1 SGDLS, CDR2 YYNGEE.

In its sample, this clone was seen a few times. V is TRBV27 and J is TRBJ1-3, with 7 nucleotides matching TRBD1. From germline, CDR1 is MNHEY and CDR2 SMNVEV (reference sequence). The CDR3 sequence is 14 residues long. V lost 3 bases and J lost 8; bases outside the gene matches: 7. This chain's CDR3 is CASSLNDRVHTIYF. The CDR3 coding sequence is TGTGCCAGCAGTTTGAATGACAGGGTCCACACCATATATTTT.

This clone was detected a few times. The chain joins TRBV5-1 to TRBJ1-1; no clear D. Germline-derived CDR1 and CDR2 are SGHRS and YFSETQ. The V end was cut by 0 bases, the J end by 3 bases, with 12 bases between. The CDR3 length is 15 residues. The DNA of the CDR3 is TGCGCCAGCAGCTTGGAAGGGAGCCCGTACACTGAAGCTTTCTTT. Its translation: CASSLEGSPYTEAFF.

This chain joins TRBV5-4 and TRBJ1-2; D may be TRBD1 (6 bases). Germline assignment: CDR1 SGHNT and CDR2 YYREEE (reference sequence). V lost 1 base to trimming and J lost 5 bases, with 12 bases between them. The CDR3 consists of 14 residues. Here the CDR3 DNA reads TGTGCCAGCAGCTTGTCTAAGACAGGTTATGGCTACACCTTC. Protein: CASSLSKTGYGYTF.

The CDR3 region has the DNA TGTGCCAGTAGTATCGGGCTTGCGGGAGGAAACAATGAGCAGTTCTTC. It specifies CASSIGLAGGNNEQFF. The chain couples TRBV19 to TRBJ2-1; 8 bases match TRBD2. V was pared by 3 bases and J by 5 bases, with 9 bases of the junction left unmatched. There are 16 residues in the CDR3. Germline V gene data show CDR1 as LNHDA and CDR2 as SQIVND (reference sequence). The variable domain in full, with the rest retrieved from reference TRBV19 and TRBJ2-1, is DGGITQSPKYLFRKEGQNVTLSCEQNLNHDAMYWYRQDPGQGLRLIYYSQIVNDFQKGDIAEGYSVSREKKESFPLTVTSAQKNPTAFYLCASSIGLAGGNNEQFFGPGTRLTVL.

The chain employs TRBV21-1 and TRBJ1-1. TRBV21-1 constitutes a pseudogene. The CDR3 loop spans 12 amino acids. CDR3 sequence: CASSTIGPEAFF. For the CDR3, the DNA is TGTGCCAGCAGCACGATCGGTCCTGAAGCTTTCTTT.